This T cell receptor beta chain stems from a study of T cells in Graves' hyperthyroidism and ophthalmopathy. Study-level information: The authors collected peripheral blood at initial diagnosis, before any treatment. General study findings and limits: A model of 13 V-J features distinguished ophthalmopathy from stable hyperthyroidism.

This CDR3 has 12 residues. V gave up 4 bases and J gave up 9 bases, with 15 bases separating them. Germline V lookup: CDR1 GTSNPN, CDR2 SVGIG (reference sequence). Template material for amplifying TCR beta CDR3 regions consisted of RNA transcripts. TCR CDR3 underwent first-round RT-PCR with the HTBI primer set. In TCRdb, the multiplex PCR reads were re-called with MiXCR into one record per CDR3 protein. The sample records under 600,000 distinct CDR3 sequences, approximately 15% being singletons. This clonotype has only a few counts. Its antigen is unknown. Exclusion followed for patients with uncontrolled infection, other autoimmune disease, pregnancy or lactation. Thyroid ultrasound and orbital computed tomography, with clinical symptoms and serum thyroxine and TRAb, informed diagnoses.

This clonotype was obtained from a woman aged 40 to 50 with Graves' ophthalmopathy. The J gene is TRBJ2-5, the V gene TRBV30; D may be TRBD2 (5 bases). The source material was blood. In DNA, the CDR3 is TGTGCCTGGACCCCCGGGGTGGGTGCCCAGTACTTC. This codes for CAWTPGVGAQYF.